The clone carrying this T cell receptor beta chain was counted a few times. The antigen is undetermined. These data come from a study of T cells after yellow fever vaccination. General study findings and limits: Weaker overall, the secondary response nonetheless peaked faster (day 5 versus 15).

This CDR3 is built from 13 residues. CDR1 is MNHNY, CDR2 SVGAGI, per germline (reference sequence). Germline trimming cut 5 bases from V and 2 bases from J; bases unmatched to any gene: 2. TCRdb ran MiXCR on the 5' RACE reads and lists one entry per CDR3 protein. This table has 200,000 to 300,000 distinct CDR3 sequences, roughly 13% appearing once. The material was CD4+ T cells sorted from PBMCs, obtained 45 days after the yellow fever booster vaccination. The chain is built from TRBV6-6 and TRBJ1-2; 7 bases line up with TRBD1. This TCR was sampled from a man in his thirties or forties who received the YFV17D yellow fever vaccine. The CDR3 region is CASSKQGNYGYTF. The CDR3, as DNA: TGTGCCAGCAGTAAACAGGGGAACTATGGCTACACCTTC.